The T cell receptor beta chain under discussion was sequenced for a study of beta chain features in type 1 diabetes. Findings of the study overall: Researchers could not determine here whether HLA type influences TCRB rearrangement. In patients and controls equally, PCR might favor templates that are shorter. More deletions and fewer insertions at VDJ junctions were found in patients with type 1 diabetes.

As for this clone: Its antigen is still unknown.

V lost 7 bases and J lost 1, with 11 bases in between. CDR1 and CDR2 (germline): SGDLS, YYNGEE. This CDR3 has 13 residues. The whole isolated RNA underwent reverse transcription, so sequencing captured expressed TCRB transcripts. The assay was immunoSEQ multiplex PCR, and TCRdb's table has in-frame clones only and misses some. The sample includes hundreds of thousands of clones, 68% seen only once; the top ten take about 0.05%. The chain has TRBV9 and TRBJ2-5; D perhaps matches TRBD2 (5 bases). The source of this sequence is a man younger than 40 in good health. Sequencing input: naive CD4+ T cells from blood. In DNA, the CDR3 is TGTGCCAGCGGTACCGGACTCCAAGAGACCCAGTACTTC. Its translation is CASGTGLQETQYF.